The present entry profiles one TCR beta chain with its context. No antigen is known for it. PCR primers comprised 60 Vbeta and 13 Jbeta primers. The assay was immunoSEQ multiplex PCR, and TCRdb's table has in-frame clones only and misses some. Found here are approximately 55,000 clones, around 81% of them singletons; the top ten hold around 2.5%. These data come from a study of cytomegalovirus exposure and HLA in healthy donors. The J segment lost 1 base and the V segment lost 2 bases, leaving 10 bases of the junction unmatched. The CDR3 has 18 residues. The germline V gene has CDR1 MNHEY and CDR2 SMNVEV (reference sequence). Study results and limitations: Some segments of the V type, notably TRBV6-2 and TRBV6-3, were excluded as indistinguishable.

The origin of this receptor is a boy between 10 and 17 years old in good health and CMV-seropositive. V is TRBV27 and J is TRBJ2-1; 8 positions match TRBD2. Source material: PBMCs. CDR3 sequence reads: CASSLDGGGLISYNEQFF. The CDR3 nucleotides read TGTGCCAGCAGTTTAGACGGGGGGGGGCTAATTTCCTACAATGAGCAGTTCTTC.